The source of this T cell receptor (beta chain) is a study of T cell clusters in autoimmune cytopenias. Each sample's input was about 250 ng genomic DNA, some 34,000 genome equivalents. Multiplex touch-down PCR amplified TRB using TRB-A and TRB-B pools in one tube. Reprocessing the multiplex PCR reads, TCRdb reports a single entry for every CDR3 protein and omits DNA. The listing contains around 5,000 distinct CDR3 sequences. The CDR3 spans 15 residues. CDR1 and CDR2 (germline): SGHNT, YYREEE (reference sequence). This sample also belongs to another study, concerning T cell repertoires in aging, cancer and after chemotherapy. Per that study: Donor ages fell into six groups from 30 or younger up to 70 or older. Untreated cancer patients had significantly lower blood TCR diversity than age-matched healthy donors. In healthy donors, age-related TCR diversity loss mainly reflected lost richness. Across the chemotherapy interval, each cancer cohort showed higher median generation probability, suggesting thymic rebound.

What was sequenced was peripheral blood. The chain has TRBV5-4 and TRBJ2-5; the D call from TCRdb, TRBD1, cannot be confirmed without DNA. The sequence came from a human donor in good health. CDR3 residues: CASSSRRSIQETQYF.